The sequence of this TCR beta chain was determined in a study of T cells in Graves' hyperthyroidism and ophthalmopathy. CDR3 length: 14 residues. V lost 6 bases, J lost 1 base, and 15 bases lay in between. Germline V gene sequence: CDR1 DFQATT, CDR2 SNEGSKA (reference sequence). This clonotype has only one observation. TCR beta CDR3 regions were amplified from RNA. A first-round RT-PCR of the TCR CDR3 used the HTBI primer set. Each CDR3 protein is one row after TCRdb ran MiXCR on the multiplex PCR reads. The data hold more than 500,000 distinct CDR3 sequences, with 40% to 50% observed a single time. This chain uses TRBV20-1 with TRBJ2-5; D is possibly TRBD1 (6 bases). Material for sequencing was peripheral blood or thyroid tissue (not recorded which). This clonotype was obtained from an adult woman with Graves' disease, either hyperthyroidism or ophthalmopathy (not recorded which). This chain's CDR3 is CSARGTGPQETQYF. CDR3 in DNA: TGCAGTGCCAGGGGAACGGGACCCCAAGAGACCCAGTACTTC.